The 18 T cell receptor beta chains reported below all come from one sample, sequenced in a study of cytomegalovirus exposure and HLA in healthy donors. Vbeta (60) and Jbeta (13) primers were used in the PCR. The assay was immunoSEQ multiplex PCR, and TCRdb's table has in-frame clones only and misses some. Here the sample spans around 150,000 clones, roughly 70% being singletons. The sample consisted of PBMCs. These receptor sequences come from a woman between 35 and 50 years old in good health and CMV-seronegative.

Here the CDR3 DNA reads TGTGCCAGCAGAGACAGGGGCCCGGGAGGCTACACCTTC. The encoded protein is CASRDRGPGGYTF. The genes are TRBV2 and TRBJ1-2; the match to TRBD1 covers 8 bases. Losses at the gene ends were 6 bases for V and 8 bases for J; bases not matched to a gene: 8. This CDR3 has 13 amino acids. Looked up from germline, CDR1 is SNHLY and CDR2 is FYNNEI.

The gene calls are TRBV2 and TRBJ2-5; 9 bases map to TRBD1. CDR3 size: 15 residues. Germline trimming cut 7 bases from V and 2 bases from J; bases unmatched to any gene: 8. Germline V gives CDR1 SNHLY, CDR2 FYNNEI. The CDR3 sequence is CASTVGGTGQETQYF. In DNA form, the CDR3 reads TGTGCCAGCACCGTAGGGGGGACAGGGCAAGAGACCCAGTACTTC. The variable domain in full, with the rest retrieved from reference TRBV2 and TRBJ2-5, is EPEVTQTPSHQVTQMGQEVILRCVPISNHLYFYWYRQILGQKVEFLVSFYNNEISEKSEIFDDQFSVERPDGSNFTLKIRSTKLEDSAMYFCASTVGGTGQETQYFGPGTRLLVL.

The chain combines TRBV6-5 with TRBJ2-7; the D gene is possibly TRBD1 (5 bases). The germline V gene has CDR1 MNHEY and CDR2 SVGAGI. Trimming removed 2 bases at V and 2 bases at J, with 10 bases between. CDR3 length equals 14 residues. CDR3 nucleotide sequence: TGTGCCAGCAGTTACAAGGGGTCGGCCTACGAGCAGTACTTC. This encodes CASSYKGSAYEQYF.

The V gene is TRBV10-2, the J gene TRBJ1-1; 7 bases fit TRBD1. The CDR3 consists of 15 residues. Germline values: CDR1 WSHSY, CDR2 SAAADI. V was pared by 6 bases and J by 4 bases, with 11 bases of the junction left unmatched. DNA for the CDR3: TGCGCCAGCAGCGTACGACAGGGACGGGTCACTGAAGCTTTCTTT. It translates to CASSVRQGRVTEAFF.

The chain carries TRBV6-1 and TRBJ2-7; TRBD2 matches at 8 bases. From germline, CDR1 is MNHNS and CDR2 SASEGT. The junction had 9 bases not matched to a gene; V was cut back by 8 bases and J by 6 bases. The CDR3 has 13 amino acids. CDR3 sequence: CASLQRGYPEQYF. The DNA of the CDR3 is TGTGCCAGCTTGCAGCGGGGGTACCCCGAGCAGTACTTC.

The chain carries TRBV7-8 and TRBJ2-5, with TRBD2 as a possible D gene (6 bases). Trimming stripped 1 base from V and 4 bases from J, with 7 bases between. The CDR3 loop spans 13 amino acids. Looked up from germline, CDR1 is SGHVS and CDR2 is FQNEAQ. In DNA, the CDR3 is TGTGCCAGCAGCTTAGGGGACTCAGAGACCCAGTACTTC. Its translation is CASSLGDSETQYF.

V is TRBV7-9 and J is TRBJ1-5, with D maybe TRBD1 (5 bases). V lost 5 bases and J 2 bases, leaving 10 bases between the germline ends. This CDR3 contains 14 residues. Germline assignment: CDR1 SEHNR and CDR2 FQNEAQ (reference sequence). The CDR3 here is CASSRTLGNQPQHF. In DNA, the CDR3 is TGTGCCAGCAGCAGGACACTGGGCAATCAGCCCCAGCATTTT.

The genes are TRBV6-5 and TRBJ1-1; the D gene is possibly TRBD1 (6 bases). V was trimmed by 4 bases and J by 3 bases, leaving 15 bases between them. The germline CDR1 and CDR2 sequences are MNHEY and SVGAGI. The CDR3 sequence is 15 residues long. The CDR3 DNA follows: TGTGCCAGCAGTTTCGGGACATCAAAGCACACTGAAGCTTTCTTT. It specifies CASSFGTSKHTEAFF.

This sequence joins TRBV5-6 and TRBJ1-4, with D perhaps TRBD1 (5 bases). This CDR3 has 14 amino acids. Germline CDR1 is SGHDT and CDR2 is YYEEEE. V was shortened by 4 bases and J by 6 bases, with 13 bases between the two germline ends. In DNA form, the CDR3 reads TGTGCCAGCAGCCCTGCGGGGCAGGATGAAAAACTGTTTTTT. Translating gives CASSPAGQDEKLFF.

The V call is TRBV11-2, the J call TRBJ2-7; D is possibly TRBD2 (5 bases). The CDR3 has 14 residues. Germline-derived CDR1 and CDR2 are SGHAT and FQNNGV. V was pared by 3 bases and J by 0 bases, with 9 bases between. The chain's CDR3 is CASSLYGSSYEQYF. For the CDR3, the DNA is TGTGCCAGCAGCTTGTATGGGAGCTCCTACGAGCAGTACTTC.

This chain joins TRBV6-1 and TRBJ2-1, with 10 bases lining up with TRBD2. The junction had 4 bases not matched to a gene; V was cut back by 9 bases and J by 2 bases. CDR3 length equals 14 residues. CDR1 MNHNS and CDR2 SASEGT come from the germline V gene. CDR3 protein: CASRLAGTYNEQFF. CDR3 sequence (DNA): TGTGCCAGTAGACTAGCGGGCACCTACAATGAGCAGTTCTTC.

J is TRBJ1-1 and V is TRBV2; 9 bases are shared with TRBD1. Per germline, CDR1 SNHLY and CDR2 FYNNEI. The CDR3 covers 13 residues. Losses at the gene ends were 7 bases for V and 10 bases for J; bases not matched to a gene: 10. This CDR3 is CASIQGAFGSAFF. The CDR3 nucleotides are TGTGCCAGCATACAGGGGGCTTTCGGTTCAGCTTTCTTT. Full variable domain (remainder filled in from reference TRBV2 and TRBJ1-1): EPEVTQTPSHQVTQMGQEVILRCVPISNHLYFYWYRQILGQKVEFLVSFYNNEISEKSEIFDDQFSVERPDGSNFTLKIRSTKLEDSAMYFCASIQGAFGSAFFGQGTRLTVV.

This chain uses TRBV11-3 with TRBJ2-1; tentatively, D is TRBD1 (6 bases). Between the trimmed V and J ends, which lost 3 bases and 0 bases, there was a span of 9 bases. CDR3 length: 15 amino acids. Germline CDR1 reads SGHNT; CDR2 reads YENEEA. The CDR3 DNA reads as TGTGCCAGCAGCTTGGGGGCCCTCTCCTACAATGAGCAGTTCTTC. It specifies CASSLGALSYNEQFF.

This clone has only one observation. The chain's CDR3 is CASSLAPGQPQHF. In DNA, the CDR3 is TGCGCCAGCAGCTTGGCGCCGGGTCAGCCCCAGCATTTT. The chain is built from TRBV5-1 and TRBJ1-5; D call uncertain. Looked up from germline, CDR1 is SGHRS and CDR2 is YFSETQ. V gave up 0 bases and J gave up 6 bases, with 7 bases separating them. CDR3 size: 13 residues.

The genes are TRBV2 and TRBJ2-2, with TRBD1 identical over 8 bases. CDR3 length: 14 amino acids. The germline CDR1 and CDR2 sequences are SNHLY and FYNNEI. The trim removed 10 bases at V and 3 bases at J, leaving 7 bases unmatched. The CDR3 loop is CANRQGKYTGELFF. Written as DNA, the CDR3 is TGTGCCAACCGACAGGGGAAGTACACCGGGGAGCTGTTTTTT.

The chain recombines TRBV27 with TRBJ2-2; weak D call: TRBD2 (5 bases). CDR3 length: 16 residues. In germline, CDR1 is MNHEY, CDR2 SMNVEV (reference sequence). V gave up 5 bases and J gave up 4 bases, with 17 bases separating them. CDR3: CASSPLEGLFTGELFF. The CDR3 coding sequence is TGTGCCAGCAGTCCCTTAGAGGGCCTTTTCACCGGGGAGCTGTTTTTT.

The rearrangement links TRBV6-5 to TRBJ2-7; no definite D call. The CDR3 is 13 residues long. V lost 6 bases and J 2 bases, leaving 11 bases between the germline ends. Per germline, CDR1 MNHEY and CDR2 SVGAGI. This CDR3 is CASRFDGAYEQYF. CDR3 DNA sequence: TGTGCCAGCAGATTCGACGGAGCCTACGAGCAGTACTTC.

J is TRBJ2-7 and V is TRBV5-1; D call uncertain. Germline CDR1 reads SGHRS; CDR2 reads YFSETQ. Between the trimmed V and J ends, which lost 6 bases and 6 bases, there was a span of 22 bases. The CDR3 runs 15 residues. For the CDR3, the DNA is TGCGCCAGCACCCTCAGTGGCCTCAGTCACCGCGAGCAGTACTTC. Amino acids: CASTLSGLSHREQYF. Filled out from reference TRBV5-1 and TRBJ2-7, the complete variable domain reads KAGVTQTPRYLIKTRGQQVTLSCSPISGHRSVSWYQQTPGQGLQFLFEYFSETQRNKGNFPGRFSGRQFSNSRSEMNVSTLELGDSALYLCASTLSGLSHREQYFGPGTRLTVT.